This entry features one TCR beta chain sequence. Source study methods: Amplification of reference gene primers provided the estimated nucleated cell counts. Here immunoSEQ multiplex PCR was the method, and the copy in TCRdb shows in-frame clones only, minus some. That table furnishes V, J and clone size, whereas the DNA furnished D and trimming. The sample carries about 400,000 clones, roughly 87% recorded once. Allocation to cohorts depended on clinical history reported by the participants. These data are taken from a study of blood T cell repertoires in COVID-19. The V end was cut by 11 bases, the J end by 5 bases, with 10 bases between. CDR1 and CDR2 from the germline V gene are LNHDA and SQIVND (reference sequence). This CDR3 has 10 residues.

The chain couples TRBV19 to TRBJ2-7; possible D gene TRBD1, 5 bases. The sequencing sample was made of PBMCs or T cells enriched from blood (not recorded which). The clonotype comes from a woman aged 18-29 years with acute COVID-19. The CDR3 DNA follows: TGTGCCTCCCAAGGGGACGAGCAGTACTTC. Amino acid sequence: CASQGDEQYF.